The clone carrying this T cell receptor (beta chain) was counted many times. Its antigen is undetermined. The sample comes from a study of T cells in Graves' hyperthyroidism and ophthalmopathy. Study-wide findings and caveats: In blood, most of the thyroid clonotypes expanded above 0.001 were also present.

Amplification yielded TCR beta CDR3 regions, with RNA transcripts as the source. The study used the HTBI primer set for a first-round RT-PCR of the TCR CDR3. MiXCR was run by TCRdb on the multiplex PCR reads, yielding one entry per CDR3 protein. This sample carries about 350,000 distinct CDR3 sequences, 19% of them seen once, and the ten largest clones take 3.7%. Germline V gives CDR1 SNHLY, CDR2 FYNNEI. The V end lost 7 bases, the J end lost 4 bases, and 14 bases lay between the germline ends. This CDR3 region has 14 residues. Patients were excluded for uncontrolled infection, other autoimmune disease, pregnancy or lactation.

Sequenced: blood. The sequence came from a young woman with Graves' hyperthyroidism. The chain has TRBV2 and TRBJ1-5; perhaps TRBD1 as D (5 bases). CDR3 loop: CASTGTGGNQPQHF. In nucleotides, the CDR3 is TGTGCCAGCACGGGGACGGGGGGGAATCAGCCCCAGCATTTT.